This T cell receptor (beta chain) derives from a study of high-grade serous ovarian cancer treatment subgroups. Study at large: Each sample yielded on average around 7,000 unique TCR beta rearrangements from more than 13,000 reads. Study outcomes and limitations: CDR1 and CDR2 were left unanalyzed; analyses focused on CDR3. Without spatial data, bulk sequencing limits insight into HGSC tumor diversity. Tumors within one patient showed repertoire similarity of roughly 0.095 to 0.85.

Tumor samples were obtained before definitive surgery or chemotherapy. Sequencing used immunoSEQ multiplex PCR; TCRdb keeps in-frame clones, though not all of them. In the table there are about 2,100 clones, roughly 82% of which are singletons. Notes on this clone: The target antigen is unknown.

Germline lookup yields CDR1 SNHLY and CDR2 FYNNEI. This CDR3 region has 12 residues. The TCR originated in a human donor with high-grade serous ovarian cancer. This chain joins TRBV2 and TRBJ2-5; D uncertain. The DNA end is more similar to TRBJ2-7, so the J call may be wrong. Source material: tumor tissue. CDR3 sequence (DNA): TGTGCCAGCAGTTCGAATACCTACGAGCAGTACTTC. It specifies CASSSNTYEQYF.